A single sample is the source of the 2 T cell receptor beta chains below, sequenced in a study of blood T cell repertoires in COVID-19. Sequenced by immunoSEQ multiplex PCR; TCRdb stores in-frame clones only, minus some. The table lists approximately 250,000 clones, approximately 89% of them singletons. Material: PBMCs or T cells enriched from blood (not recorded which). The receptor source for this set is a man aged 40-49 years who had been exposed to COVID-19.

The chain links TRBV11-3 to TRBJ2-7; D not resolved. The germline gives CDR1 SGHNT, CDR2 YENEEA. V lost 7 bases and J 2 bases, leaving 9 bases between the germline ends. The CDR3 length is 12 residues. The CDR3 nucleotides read TGTGCCAGCAAGAGAGGTCCCTACGAGCAGTACTTC. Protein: CASKRGPYEQYF.

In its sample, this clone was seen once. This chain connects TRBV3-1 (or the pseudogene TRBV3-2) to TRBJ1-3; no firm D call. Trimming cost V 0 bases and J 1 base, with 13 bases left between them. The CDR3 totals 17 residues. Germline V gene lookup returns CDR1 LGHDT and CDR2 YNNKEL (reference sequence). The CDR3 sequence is CASSQDSQRGSGNTIYF. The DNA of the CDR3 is TGTGCCAGCAGCCAAGATAGTCAACGGGGATCTGGAAACACCATATATTTT.